A selection of T cell receptor beta chains follows, all from one sample in a study of PD-1 blockade in classical Hodgkin lymphoma. This table comes from immunoSEQ multiplex PCR, and its TCRdb copy is limited to in-frame clones, with some not included. The sample shows some 93,000 clones, approximately 89% of them seen only once. The sequencing here drew on peripheral blood mononuclear cells (PBMCs), taken before the second cycle of nivolumab. These receptors came from a human donor with classical Hodgkin lymphoma. The CDR3 runs from the conserved cysteine through the conserved F or W. Each record gives: J gene, V gene, clone size, D gene, CDR3 DNA, CDR3 protein. D genes are given only for firm matches. Not every row has a clone size; where given, it reads once, few, many or a size class.

TRBJ2-5 | TRBV27 | - | - | TGTGCCAGCAAACCCTCTCCTGGGGAGACCCAGTACTTC | CASKPSPGETQYF
TRBJ1-2 | TRBV7-2 | few | - | TGTGCCAGCAGCTTAGTTGCCCTTAACTATGGCTACACCTTC | CASSLVALNYGYTF
TRBJ1-6 | TRBV5-8 | few | TRBD1 | TGTGCCAGCAGCTCTCCCCCCGGGACAGGGAATTCACCCCTCCACTTT | CASSSPPGTGNSPLHF
TRBJ1-1 | TRBV7-8 | - | TRBD1 | TGTGCCAGCAGCAGGGACAGGAACACTGAAGCTTTCTTT | CASSRDRNTEAFF
TRBJ1-1 | TRBV5-4 | - | TRBD1 | TGTGCCAGCAGCTCAGCACAGGGGGGGAACACTGAAGCTTTCTTT | CASSSAQGGNTEAFF
TRBJ1-5 | TRBV27 | - | - | TGTGCCAGCAGTTACCTCCCCGGAAATCAGCCCCAGCATTTT | CASSYLPGNQPQHF
TRBJ2-7 | TRBV6-6 | - | - | TGTGCCAGCAGAACAGGTACCCTTACCTCCTACGAGCAGTACTTC | CASRTGTLTSYEQYF
TRBJ2-7 | TRBV4-1 | - | TRBD2 | TGCGCCAGCAGCCACATTGGACTAGCGGGATCCTACGAGCAGTACTTC | CASSHIGLAGSYEQYF
TRBJ1-2 | TRBV19 | - | - | TGTGCCAGTATTGGCCTTCGAAGCATATATGGCTACACCTTC | CASIGLRSIYGYTF
TRBJ1-2 | TRBV28 | - | - | TGTGCCAGCAGTTTTGTTGACGGCTACACCTTC | CASSFVDGYTF
TRBJ1-6 | TRBV27 | - | TRBD1 | TGTGCCAGCAGTCTTCCCCCCGGACAGGGGTGGTATTCACCCCTCCACTTT | CASSLPPGQGWYSPLHF
TRBJ2-2 | TRBV7-9 | - | - | TGTGCCAGCAGCTTGCCGGGGCGGGACACCGGGGAGCTGTTTTTT | CASSLPGRDTGELFF
TRBJ1-1 | TRBV5-1 | - | TRBD1 | TGCGCCAGCAGCTGGAACTCCGGGACAGGTGAGAACACTGAAGCTTTCTTT | CASSWNSGTGENTEAFF
TRBJ2-3 | TRBV27 | once | - | TGTGCCAGCAGTTTAATTCCTGGGGAGTGGGGCACAGATACGCAGTATTTT | CASSLIPGEWGTDTQYF
TRBJ1-5 | TRBV23-1 | - | - | TGCGCCAGCAGTCTGAGGGAATGGGATAATAGCAATCAGCCCCAGCATTTT | CASSLREWDNSNQPQHF
TRBJ2-1 | TRBV6-4 | - | - | TGTGCCAGCAGTGGGGGGAATGAGCAGTTCTTC | CASSGGNEQFF
TRBJ2-7 | TRBV5-8 | - | TRBD2 | TGTGCCAGAGAACCACTAGCGGGAGTCTACGAGCAGTACTTC | CAREPLAGVYEQYF
TRBJ2-3 | TRBV7-8 | few | - | TGTGCCAGCAGCTTAACAACCCGACAGATTTCTAGCACAGATACGCAGTATTTT | CASSLTTRQISSTDTQYF